Reported below is one T cell receptor beta chain. The antigen remains undetermined. Trimming left V 4 bases short and J 4 bases short, with 14 bases between. There are 15 residues in the CDR3. Germline V gene sequence: CDR1 SGDLS, CDR2 YYNGEE. The sample is drawn from a study of OX40 agonist ivuxolimab in advanced cancers. Study-wide context: An agonistic anti-OX40 (CD134) antibody, ivuxolimab, was used to treat the patients. Every 2 weeks, patients got intravenous ivuxolimab at one of six dose levels (0.01-10 mg/kg). Partial responses occurred in three patients (one hepatocellular carcinoma, two cutaneous melanoma).

Produced via immunoSEQ multiplex PCR; TCRdb's table is partial and in-frame only. The top ten clones hold about 24% of a sample with 20,000 to 25,000 clones, approximately 82% of them seen once. Study-level findings and limits: Antigen targets of the expanded peripheral T cells went undetermined.

This material consisted of CD4+ or CD8+ T cells sorted from blood, taken in a trial of the OX40 agonist ivuxolimab. The sequence derives from an adult with an advanced solid tumor such as melanoma, head and neck, liver or kidney cancer. The chain uses TRBV9 and TRBJ2-2; no definite D call. CDR3 loop: CASSPNRVGTGELFF. CDR3 sequence (DNA): TGTGCCAGCAGCCCCAATCGGGTAGGCACCGGGGAGCTGTTTTTT.